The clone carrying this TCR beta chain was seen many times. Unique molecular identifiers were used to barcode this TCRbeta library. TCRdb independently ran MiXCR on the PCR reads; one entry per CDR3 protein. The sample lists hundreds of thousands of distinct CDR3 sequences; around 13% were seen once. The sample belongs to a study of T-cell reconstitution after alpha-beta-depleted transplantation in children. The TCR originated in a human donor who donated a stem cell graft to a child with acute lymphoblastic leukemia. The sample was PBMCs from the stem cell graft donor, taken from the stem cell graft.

The CDR3 here is CASSGTSGAVYNEQFF. CDR3 DNA: TGTGCCAGCAGCGGGACTAGCGGAGCGGTCTACAATGAGCAGTTCTTC. V is TRBV4-2 and J is TRBJ2-1; 11 nucleotides match TRBD2. The J segment lost 3 bases and the V segment lost 5 bases, leaving 6 bases of the junction unmatched. From germline, CDR1 is LGHNA and CDR2 YNFKEQ. This CDR3 spans 16 amino acids.